Following are 27 T cell receptor beta chains from one sample sequenced in a study of tumor-infiltrating lymphocytes in primary liver carcinoma. The researchers produced TCR beta cDNA from approximately 540 ng total RNA with a constant-region primer. Three nested multiplex PCR rounds, a slightly modified ARM-PCR method, built the TCR beta libraries. PCR rounds one and two used TRBV1-TRBV30 forward primers with a C-beta reverse primer for 10 cycles each. TCRdb re-analysed the multiplex PCR reads in MiXCR, keeping a single row per CDR3 protein. The data contain 90,000 to 150,000 distinct CDR3 sequences, roughly 75% of them singletons. The source material, about 19-30 mg of unsorted bulk tissue, was used to co-extract RNA and DNA. The source material was tumor-adjacent normal liver tissue. The receptor source for this set is an older woman with primary liver carcinoma and hepatitis B virus infection.

The chain uses TRBV4-1 and TRBJ1-1; D ambiguous. The CDR3 runs to 18 residues. V lost 2 bases and J 2 bases, leaving 21 bases between the germline ends. Germline V gene lookup returns CDR1 MGHRA and CDR2 YSYEKL. DNA of the CDR3: TGCGCCAGCAGCCAATACTCCACGGTTGGGATTCGAAACACTGAAGCTTTCTTT. Encoded protein: CASSQYSTVGIRNTEAFF.

As for this clonotype: Germline and junction disagree at one end, which may indicate a read error. The CDR3: CASRLALTFRDHNEQFF. The CDR3 DNA follows: TGTGCCAGCAGATTAGCTCTCACTTTCCGGGACCACAATGAGCAGTTCTTC. The rearrangement links TRBV11-2 to TRBJ2-1; the D call may be TRBD1 or TRBD2 (5 bases each). This CDR3 is 17 amino acids long. Germline assignment: CDR1 SGHAT and CDR2 FQNNGV.

Concerning this clonotype: Since the CDR3 does not end with the conserved phenylalanine or tryptophan, this likely comes from a read error. The J gene is TRBJ2-6, the V gene TRBV13; D tentatively fits TRBD1 or TRBD2 (5 bases each). Germline V gene lookup returns CDR1 PRHDT and CDR2 FYEKMQ (reference sequence). The CDR3 is made up of 17 amino acids. The CDR3 coding sequence is TGTGCCAGCAACTTAGTGGGGGTACTAAGTGGGGCCAACGTCCTGACTCTC. It yields the protein CASNLVGVLSGANVLTL.

On this clonotype itself: At one end, the junction sequence differs from germline, possibly due to a read error. This chain links TRBV28 with TRBJ1-4; no clear D. The CDR3 covers 11 residues. Germline assignment: CDR1 MDHEN and CDR2 SYDVKM. The CDR3: CASQKGEKLFF. The CDR3 DNA reads TGTGCCAGCCAGAAAGGAGAAAAGCTGTTTTTT.

Points on this clonotype: A read error may produce the germline difference seen at one junction end. This chain uses TRBV6-5 with TRBJ1-2, with 7 nucleotides matching TRBD1. There are 16 residues in the CDR3. Germline CDR1 is MNHEY and CDR2 is SVGAGI. CDR3 sequence reads: CPSSHRGRRSYYGYTF. CDR3 in DNA: TGTCCCAGCAGCCACAGGGGACGCAGGTCATACTATGGCTACACCTTC.

The J gene is TRBJ2-3, the V gene TRBV6-1; 8 bases align to TRBD2. From germline, CDR1 is MNHNS and CDR2 SASEGT. The CDR3 extends over 16 amino acids. The CDR3 DNA reads TGTGTTAGCAGTCCAGGCGGGACTAGAGGATTAGATACGCAGTATTTT. The encoded protein is CVSSPGGTRGLDTQYF.

This sequence joins TRBV19 and TRBJ2-7; 8 nucleotides align to TRBD1. Germline assignment: CDR1 LNHDA and CDR2 SQIVND (reference sequence). This CDR3 spans 15 amino acids. V gave up 6 bases and J gave up 3 bases; unmatched junction bases: 10. The DNA of the CDR3 is TGTGCCAGTAGCCTGGCCGGGACAGGAGGCTACGAGCAGTACTTC. Translation: CASSLAGTGGYEQYF.

Many counts were recorded for this clonotype. DNA of the CDR3: TGTGCCAGCAGCGGGGATATTTATAGCAATCAGCCCCAGCATTTT. Its protein is CASSGDIYSNQPQHF. This chain joins TRBV12-3 or TRBV12-4 and TRBJ1-5; D unresolved. The CDR3 covers 15 residues. V was cut by 6 bases and J by 0 bases, with 12 bases left in between.

Notes on this clonotype: The germline gene is not matched at one end of the junction; a read error may be the cause. This chain connects TRBV11-3 to TRBJ1-2; D is undetermined. The germline CDR1 and CDR2 sequences are SGHNT and YENEEA. The CDR3 is 12 residues long. The CDR3 sequence is CASSFNTDGYAF. The CDR3 coding sequence is TGTGCCAGCAGCTTTAATACGGATGGCTATGCTTTC.

This clonotype is judged medium-sized (0.01 to 0.1%). The chain is built from TRBV11-1 and TRBJ2-7; 7 positions match TRBD1. This CDR3 is built from 16 residues. The V and J ends lost 3 bases and 4 bases, in that order; junction bases with no gene match: 12. Germline V CDR1 and CDR2: SGHAT, FQDESV (reference sequence). The CDR3 bases are TGTGCCAGCAGCTTCAGGCCCACAGGGGCCCTTTACGAGCAGTACTTC. Encoded protein: CASSFRPTGALYEQYF.

Note on this clonotype: A much larger clone differs from this one at a single base, so this may be a read error. The chain is built from TRBV7-9 and TRBJ2-4; D gene uncertain. The CDR3 covers 12 residues. V lost 0 bases to trimming and J lost 15 bases, with 12 bases between them. Germline values: CDR1 SEHNR, CDR2 FQNEAQ (reference sequence). The CDR3 protein is CASSLAGLPGYF. DNA of the CDR3: TGTGCCAGCAGCTTAGCGGGCCTCCCCGGGTACTTC. The full variable domain, in which reference TRBV7-9 and TRBJ2-4 provide the parts outside the CDR3, is DTGVSQNPRHKITKRGQNVTFRCDPISEHNRLYWYRQTLGQGPEFLTYFQNEAQLEKSRLLSDRFSAERPKGSFSTLEIQRTEQGDSAMYLCASSLAGLPGYFGAGTRLSVL.

The chain links TRBV12-3 or TRBV12-4 to TRBJ1-2; D possibly corresponds to TRBD1 (5 bases). V was clipped by 3 bases and J by 10 bases, with 15 bases between them. The CDR3 loop spans 13 amino acids. The CDR3 DNA sequence: TGTGCCAGCAGTTTGGCGCAGGGCTATTTCTACACCTTC. Amino acid sequence: CASSLAQGYFYTF.

Comment on this clonotype: A read error may produce the germline difference seen at one junction end. The chain combines TRBV6-5 with TRBJ2-2, with a tentative D call TRBD2 (6 bases). CDR3 length: 19 residues. The V gene's germline CDR1 is MNHEY and CDR2 SVGAGI. The CDR3 sequence is CASSRQRTIGRKNTGELFF. CDR3 in DNA: TGTGCAAGCAGTCGGCAAAGGACTATCGGGAGAAAAAACACCGGGGAGCTGTTTTTT.

The rearrangement uses TRBV7-9 and TRBJ2-7, with TRBD2 matching over 10 bases. Germline values: CDR1 SEHNR, CDR2 FQNEAQ (reference sequence). Losses at the gene ends were 4 bases for V and 6 bases for J; bases not matched to a gene: 12. The CDR3 extends over 16 amino acids. The CDR3, as DNA: TGTGCCAGCAGCTCATATCGAGCTAGCGGGAGTAGCGAGCAGTACTTC. Its translation: CASSSYRASGSSEQYF.

Concerning this clonotype: Being one base from a much bigger clone, this may be a read error. V gene TRBV5-1 combines with J gene TRBJ2-2, with 7 bases identical to TRBD1. The germline V gene encodes CDR1 SGHRS and CDR2 YFSETQ. Losses at the gene ends were 4 bases for V and 4 bases for J; bases not matched to a gene: 7. CDR3 length equals 15 residues. CDR3 bases: TGCGCCAGCAGCGGGGGACAGCCGAGCACCGGGGAGCTGTTTTTT. Translating gives CASSGGQPSTGELFF.

By share of the sample, this clonotype is medium-sized. The chain is built from TRBV11-2 and TRBJ1-5, with D possibly matching TRBD1 (5 bases). Germline V gene data show CDR1 as SGHAT and CDR2 as FQNNGV. The germline V and J ends were trimmed by 5 bases and 3 bases, with 14 bases remaining between them. The CDR3 consists of 15 residues. CDR3 region: CASSPSGVYNQPQHF. The CDR3 nucleotides read TGTGCCAGCAGCCCCTCGGGGGTCTACAATCAGCCCCAGCATTTT.

Comment on this clonotype: A junction end diverges from the germline sequence, so it may reflect a read error. The V gene is TRBV6-1, the J gene TRBJ2-1; D is perhaps TRBD1 (6 bases). The CDR3 has 17 amino acids. Germline CDR1 is MNHNS and CDR2 is SASEGT. The CDR3, as DNA: TGTGCCAGCAGTGAAGGATCCAGGGGCGATCTTCAAAATGACCAGTTCTTC. Protein sequence: CASSEGSRGDLQNDQFF.

This clonotype has at least ten counts. The J gene is TRBJ2-1, the V gene TRBV5-4; the D call may be TRBD1 or TRBD2 (5 bases each). Germline V lookup: CDR1 SGHNT, CDR2 YYREEE (reference sequence). The CDR3 has 15 residues. The V end lost 2 bases, the J end lost 7 bases, and 16 bases lay between the germline ends. CDR3 nucleotides: TGTGCCAGCAGCTTCACTTCGGGACCCACTAATGAGCAGTTCTTC. This sequence encodes CASSFTSGPTNEQFF.

This clonotype showed up just a few times. This sequence may be a read error, since a much larger clone differs from it by one base. The rearrangement uses TRBV7-8 and TRBJ1-5, with D maybe TRBD1 (5 bases). V was shortened by 3 bases and J by 5 bases, with 17 bases between the two germline ends. CDR1 and CDR2 from the germline V gene are SGHVS and FQNEAQ. CDR3 length: 16 residues. The chain's CDR3 is CASSFVAGKSDQPQHF. The CDR3, as DNA: TGTGCCAGCAGCTTCGTGGCAGGGAAGAGCGATCAGCCCCAGCATTTT.

A word on this clonotype: Compared with germline, one end of the junction differs, possibly owing to a read error. This rearrangement joins TRBV20-1 to TRBJ2-2; 9 nucleotides agree with TRBD2. Germline CDR1 is DFQATT and CDR2 is SNEGSKA (reference sequence). The CDR3 runs 15 residues. In DNA, the CDR3 is TGCAGTGCTAGGACTAGCGGATCGAACACCGGGGAGCTCTTTTTT. Protein product: CSARTSGSNTGELFF.

As to this clonotype: Sequence at one end of the junction differs from germline and may be a read error. The chain has TRBV5-1 and TRBJ2-7, with 7 bases identical to TRBD1. Per the germline V gene, CDR1 is SGHRS and CDR2 is YFSETQ. The CDR3 length is 13 residues. DNA for the CDR3: TGCGTCAGCAGCTCACAGGGGTCCTACGAGCGGTACTTC. Its translation: CVSSSQGSYERYF.

With respect to this clonotype: Germline is not matched at one junction end, which may reflect a read error. The rearrangement uses TRBV29-1 and TRBJ1-2, with 9 bases matching TRBD1. Germline CDR1 SQVTM, CDR2 ANQGSEA. There are 18 residues in the CDR3. The CDR3 here is CSVEVTPGQGPANYVYTF. CDR3 coding DNA: TGCAGCGTGGAAGTAACCCCGGGACAGGGACCCGCTAACTATGTCTACACCTTC. Full variable domain (missing parts from reference TRBV29-1 and TRBJ1-2): SAVISQKPSRDICQRGTSLTIQCQVDSQVTMMFWYRQQPGQSLTLIATANQGSEATYESGFVIDKFPISRPNLTFSTLTVSNMSPEDSSIYLCSVEVTPGQGPANYVYTFGSGTRLTVV.

About this clonotype: The germline gene is not matched at one end of the junction; a read error may be the cause. The rearrangement links TRBV6-6 to TRBJ2-1; no clear D gene. Germline V gene data show CDR1 as MNHNY and CDR2 as SVGAGI (reference sequence). CDR3 size: 15 residues. DNA for the CDR3: TGTGTCAGCAATTATCGACGGACGATCTACAATGAGCAGTTCTTC. Protein sequence: CVSNYRRTIYNEQFF.

Concerning this clonotype: An end of the junction does not agree with germline; a read error may underlie this. The chain employs TRBV12-3 or TRBV12-4 and TRBJ2-1, with no clear D. The CDR3 is 12 residues long. The DNA for the CDR3 is TGTGCCCGCAGTTCAGGAAATCATGGGCAGTTCTTC. Translating it yields CARSSGNHGQFF.

Concerning this clonotype: One end of the junction varies from germline; a read error may be responsible. The chain links TRBV11-2 to TRBJ2-7, with D unclear. The CDR3 has 14 amino acids. In germline, CDR1 is SGHAT, CDR2 FQNNGV. CDR3 bases: TGTGCCAGCAGCTTGTGGGCGGTCCCCTACGAGCTGTACTTC. Translating gives CASSLWAVPYELYF. The whole variable domain, remainder taken from reference TRBV11-2 and TRBJ2-7, is EAGVAQSPRYKIIEKRQSVAFWCNPISGHATLYWYQQILGQGPKLLIQFQNNGVVDDSQLPKDRFSAERLKGVDSTLKIQPAKLEDSAVYLCASSLWAVPYELYFGPGTRLTVT.

Concerning this clonotype itself: A single base separates this from a much larger clone, so it may be a read error. The chain is built from TRBV28 and TRBJ1-3, with TRBD1 as a possible D gene (6 bases). CDR3 length: 16 amino acids. CDR1 and CDR2 (germline): MDHEN, SYDVKM. Trimming stripped 7 bases from V and 0 bases from J, with 16 bases between. Here the CDR3 DNA reads TGTGCCAGCAAATATGACAGGATATTCTCTGGAAACACCATATATTTT. This gives the protein CASKYDRIFSGNTIYF.

A word on this clonotype: Sequence at one end of the junction differs from germline and may be a read error. The rearrangement links TRBV7-9 to TRBJ2-1; no reliable D call. The length of the CDR3 is 13 residues. The germline V gene encodes CDR1 SEHNR and CDR2 FQNEAQ (reference sequence). CDR3 coding DNA: TGTGCCAGCAGATGGAGTGGCTACAATAAGCAGTTCTTC. Translated, it gives CASRWSGYNKQFF.